These 26 T cell receptor beta chains originate from one sample sequenced in a study of T cell repertoires in cytomegalovirus infection. TCRdb re-called the reads through MiXCR, storing one row per CDR3 protein. In the table there are a few hundred thousand distinct CDR3 sequences, more than 8% of which are singletons. The specimen was PBMCs. These receptors originate from a human donor in good health (CMV status not recorded). Some clones in this sample may be carry-over from other donors' samples.

This clonotype was counted ten times or more. The chain combines TRBV6-6 with TRBJ2-1; D is unclear. The CDR3 extends over 11 amino acids. Germline CDR1 and CDR2: MNHNY and SVGAGI (reference sequence). Deletions cut 5 bases from V and 7 bases from J, with 6 bases between. The CDR3, as DNA: TGTGCCAGCAGTCCTATGAATGAGCAGTTCTTC. This encodes CASSPMNEQFF.

This rearrangement joins TRBV12-3 or TRBV12-4 to TRBJ1-6, with D possibly TRBD1 on 5 matching bases. V shed 2 bases and J shed 6 bases, with 8 bases lying between them. The CDR3 is 14 residues long. The CDR3 coding sequence is TGTGCCAGCAGTTTAAGGGGTCTTAATTCACCCCTCCACTTT. It is translated as CASSLRGLNSPLHF.

This clonotype came up many times. The chain links TRBV7-2 to TRBJ2-7; no clear D. Germline V gene lookup returns CDR1 SGHTA and CDR2 FQGNSA. The CDR3 totals 15 residues. The V and J ends lost 2 bases and 3 bases respectively, with 14 bases between them. CDR3 DNA sequence: TGTGCCAGCAGCTTAACCCCTGTGGCAGGCTACGAGCAGTACTTC. Residues: CASSLTPVAGYEQYF.

Details on this clonotype: This may arise from a read error, as a much more abundant clone is one base away. The V and J genes are TRBV7-2 and TRBJ2-5, with 8 bases aligning to TRBD2. J gave up 5 bases and V 6 bases, and 14 bases lay outside the gene matches. The germline V gene encodes CDR1 SGHTA and CDR2 FQGNSA. The CDR3 has 16 amino acids. CDR3 sequence: CASSREWRGDDETQYF. In DNA, the CDR3 is TGTGCCAGCAGTAGAGAATGGCGGGGGGACGATGAGACCCAGTACTTC.

In this sample, this clonotype turned up many times. V usage is TRBV7-6 and J usage is TRBJ2-7; 10 bases match TRBD2. This CDR3 region has 15 residues. Germline CDR1 reads SGHVS; CDR2 reads FNYEAQ. The trim removed 1 base at V and 5 bases at J, leaving 5 bases unmatched. This CDR3 reads CASSLEGTSVHEQYF. CDR3 nucleotide sequence: TGTGCCAGCAGCTTAGAAGGGACTAGCGTCCACGAGCAGTACTTC.

This clonotype was counted a few times. V usage is TRBV7-6 and J usage is TRBJ2-7, with 7 bases that match TRBD1. V gave up 8 bases and J gave up 6 bases; unmatched junction bases: 10. The germline V gene encodes CDR1 SGHVS and CDR2 FNYEAQ. The CDR3 extends over 13 amino acids. The CDR3 bases are TGTGCCAGCTGTTTAACACAGGGGAGCGAGCAGTACTTC. As protein: CASCLTQGSEQYF.

The chain combines TRBV20-1 with TRBJ2-5; perhaps D is TRBD1 or TRBD2 (5 bases each). Germline V gene lookup returns CDR1 DFQATT and CDR2 SNEGSKA (reference sequence). The CDR3 extends over 15 amino acids. Between the trimmed V and J ends, which lost 3 bases and 5 bases, there was a span of 19 bases. This CDR3 reads CSARVQGARKETQYF. DNA for the CDR3: TGCAGTGCTAGGGTTCAGGGAGCGAGGAAGGAGACCCAGTACTTC.

This clonotype was counted many times. The DNA for the CDR3 is TGTGCCAGCAGCTTAGTGCAGGGGGACACTGAAGCTTTCTTT. It translates to CASSLVQGDTEAFF. This chain connects TRBV7-6 to TRBJ1-1; 7 nucleotides agree with TRBD1. Germline values: CDR1 SGHVS, CDR2 FNYEAQ. The length of the CDR3 is 14 residues. Trimming cost V 1 base and J 3 bases; bases outside gene matches: 2.

The rearrangement links TRBV6-6 to TRBJ1-2, with D possibly TRBD1 on 6 matching bases. The CDR3 covers 15 residues. Trimming stripped 1 base from V and 0 bases from J, with 9 bases between. Germline V gene lookup returns CDR1 MNHNY and CDR2 SVGAGI (reference sequence). The CDR3 DNA reads as TGTGCCAGCAGTTACTTACAGGGCTCTAACTATGGCTACACCTTC. This sequence encodes CASSYLQGSNYGYTF.

This clonotype was found many times. V gene TRBV6-5 combines with J gene TRBJ2-7, with 7 bases lining up with TRBD2. The CDR3 contains 15 residues. J gave up 0 bases and V 2 bases, and 4 bases lay outside the gene matches. Germline V gene lookup returns CDR1 MNHEY and CDR2 SVGAGI. CDR3 region: CASSYRRENSYEQYF. The CDR3 DNA sequence: TGTGCCAGCAGTTACCGGCGGGAGAACTCCTACGAGCAGTACTTC.

In this sample, this clonotype turned up many times. This chain joins TRBV12-3 or TRBV12-4 and TRBJ2-5, with 7 positions matching TRBD1. The CDR3 contains 12 residues. The junction had 3 bases not matched to a gene; V was cut back by 6 bases and J by 5 bases. This CDR3 reads CASRGGVETQYF. The CDR3 region has the DNA TGTGCCAGCAGAGGGGGCGTGGAGACCCAGTACTTC.

The table lists this clonotype with many counts. CDR3 amino acids: CASSLVTSGRKYNEQFF. The DNA for the CDR3 is TGTGCCAGCAGCCTAGTGACTAGCGGGAGGAAGTACAATGAGCAGTTCTTC. The chain recombines TRBV7-2 with TRBJ2-1, with TRBD2 identical over 13 bases. The CDR3 runs to 17 residues. The V gene's germline CDR1 is SGHTA and CDR2 FQGNSA. After removal of 5 bases from V and 4 bases from J, the junction contained 8 bases not matched to a gene.

Of note for this clonotype: A read error may produce the germline difference seen at one junction end. V gene TRBV4-1 combines with J gene TRBJ1-5; TRBD1 aligns across 7 bases. Germline-derived CDR1 and CDR2 are MGHRA and YSYEKL. This CDR3 comprises 16 residues. CDR3 region: CASSQGDSLSNQPQHF. The CDR3 bases are TGTGCCAGCAGCCAAGGGGACAGCCTTAGCAATCAGCCCCAGCATTTT.

The table lists this clonotype with many counts. CDR3: CASRMDRDHGYTF. The CDR3 DNA reads TGTGCCAGCAGGATGGACAGGGATCATGGCTACACCTTC. The rearrangement uses TRBV6-6 and TRBJ1-2, with 8 bases fitting TRBD1. This CDR3 spans 13 amino acids. Losses at the gene ends were 6 bases for V and 6 bases for J; bases not matched to a gene: 6. Germline-derived CDR1 and CDR2 are MNHNY and SVGAGI (reference sequence).

This clonotype showed up many times. The rearrangement links TRBV7-2 to TRBJ2-1; 8 bases are a match to TRBD1. This CDR3 is built from 15 residues. The junction had 1 base not matched to a gene; V was cut back by 3 bases and J by 0 bases. The germline V gene has CDR1 SGHTA and CDR2 FQGNSA. The CDR3 DNA reads as TGTGCCAGCAGCTTGGGGACAGGCTCCTACAATGAGCAGTTCTTC. Protein product: CASSLGTGSYNEQFF.

The rearrangement joins TRBV10-3 to TRBJ2-7, with 8 bases that match TRBD2. Germline-derived CDR1 and CDR2 are ENHRY and SYGVKD. With 0 bases clipped from V and 6 bases from J, the junction kept 7 bases outside the gene matches. The CDR3 runs 15 residues. The CDR3 nucleotides read TGTGCCATCAGTGAGTCGGGGGGGACTAGTGGCGAGCAGTACTTC. The encoded protein is CAISESGGTSGEQYF.

This clonotype came up many times. The chain recombines TRBV12-3 or TRBV12-4 with TRBJ1-2, with D perhaps TRBD1 (6 bases). V lost 4 bases and J 4 bases, leaving 22 bases between the germline ends. The CDR3 has 17 amino acids. CDR3 coding DNA: TGTGCCAGCAGTTCCCCCGGGACACAGCCCCGTGGCTATGGCTACACCTTC. Translating gives CASSSPGTQPRGYGYTF.

V gene TRBV27 combines with J gene TRBJ1-6; 11 nucleotides align to TRBD1. The junction had 6 bases not matched to a gene; V was cut back by 4 bases and J by 7 bases. Germline V CDR1 and CDR2: MNHEY, SMNVEV (reference sequence). CDR3 length equals 16 residues. The CDR3 DNA reads TGTGCCAGCAGTTCCTGGACAGGGGGCACAAATTCACCCCTCCACTTT. It is translated as CASSSWTGGTNSPLHF.

This clonotype was recorded many times. V usage is TRBV15 and J usage is TRBJ2-1, with D perhaps TRBD2 (7 bases). CDR1 and CDR2 (germline): LNHNV, YYDKDF (reference sequence). This CDR3 is 17 amino acids long. Trimming shortened V by 8 bases and J by 5 bases, and 25 bases separated the two germline ends. The CDR3 DNA sequence: TGTGCCACCCAGGGGCTCCCCGCCGCGGGAGTGCACAATGAGCAGTTCTTC. It translates to CATQGLPAAGVHNEQFF.

This clonotype has ten or more counts. The chain is built from TRBV7-9 and TRBJ2-3; D gene ambiguous. The germline gives CDR1 SEHNR, CDR2 FQNEAQ (reference sequence). V lost 5 bases to trimming and J lost 0 bases, with 6 bases between them. The CDR3 runs to 13 residues. Here the CDR3 DNA reads TGTGCCAGCAGCGACCGTAGCACAGATACGCAGTATTTT. Encoded protein: CASSDRSTDTQYF.

In this sample, this clonotype turned up many times. The chain carries TRBV7-9 and TRBJ2-5; D not certain. Trimming took off 4 bases at V and 4 bases at J, with 13 bases between the two ends. From germline, CDR1 is SEHNR and CDR2 FQNEAQ (reference sequence). There are 14 residues in the CDR3. CDR3 DNA: TGTGCCAGCAGCTCCACAGACGCCTCAGAGACCCAGTACTTC. Translated, it gives CASSSTDASETQYF.

This clonotype has a count of ten or more. The V and J genes are TRBV7-2 and TRBJ2-7; the D is unclear. Germline loops: CDR1 SGHTA, CDR2 FQGNSA. V was pared by 6 bases and J by 4 bases, with 13 bases between. The CDR3 consists of 13 residues. The CDR3 protein is CASSGLGLYEQYF. CDR3 DNA: TGTGCCAGCAGTGGCCTGGGGTTGTACGAGCAGTACTTC.

This clonotype was seen only a few times. The chain links TRBV18 to TRBJ2-7; the D gene is possibly TRBD1 (5 bases). The CDR3 is 15 residues long. Per the germline V gene, CDR1 is KGHSH and CDR2 is LQKENI. V shed 2 bases and J shed 6 bases, with 17 bases lying between them. The CDR3 DNA reads TGTGCCAGCTCACCAAATGAGTACAGGTCGGCCGAGCAGTACTTC. This sequence encodes CASSPNEYRSAEQYF.

The rearrangement links TRBV27 to TRBJ2-5; 11 nucleotides match TRBD1. The CDR3 has 15 residues. With 5 bases clipped from V and 4 bases from J, the junction kept 6 bases outside the gene matches. CDR1 is MNHEY, CDR2 SMNVEV, per germline (reference sequence). Written as DNA, the CDR3 is TGTGCCAGCAGTCGGGGGACAGGGGGGTTAGAGACCCAGTACTTC. Translated, it gives CASSRGTGGLETQYF.

This clonotype was seen only a few times. The CDR3 coding sequence is TGTGCCAGCAGCTTATCGGCGGGGGGGAACCCTAGCACAGATACGCAGTATTTT. Its protein is CASSLSAGGNPSTDTQYF. V and J are TRBV11-2 and TRBJ2-3; TRBD2 aligns across 9 bases. Unmatched junction bases numbered 9, after V lost 2 bases and J lost 0 bases. Germline CDR1 and CDR2: SGHAT and FQNNGV. The CDR3 is 18 residues long.

V and J are TRBV19 and TRBJ2-2; D remains ambiguous. CDR1 is LNHDA, CDR2 SQIVND, per germline (reference sequence). The CDR3 length is 15 residues. V lost 7 bases, J lost 6 bases, and 18 bases lay in between. The CDR3 DNA follows: TGTGCCAGTAAACCTGATACGGACCGAGCCGGGGAGCTGTTTTTT. Its protein product is CASKPDTDRAGELFF.